This is a list of T cell receptor beta chains from one sample in a study of T cell repertoires in cytomegalovirus infection. TCRdb re-analysed the reads in MiXCR, keeping a single row per CDR3 protein. Among 150,000 to 200,000 distinct CDR3 sequences listed, 15% to 20% were seen once. Sample: CD8+ T cells from PBMCs. These receptors all come from a human donor in good health (CMV status not recorded). Some clones in this sample may be carry-over from other donors' samples. Each CDR3 is given with its conserved first and last residue. D genes are given only for firm matches. The size of a clone is reported for some rows only, either as once, few or many, or as a class for expanded clones.

>TRBV19|TRBJ1-1|NA|NA
CASSIDAGNTEAFF
TGTGCCAGTAGTATAGATGCAGGGAACACTGAAGCTTTCTTC
>TRBV28|TRBJ2-7|TRBD2|few
CASSLGALREIPLYEQYF
TGTGCCAGCAGTTTAGGGGCCCTGCGGGAGATACCCCTCTACGAGCAGTACTTC
>TRBV27|TRBJ1-1|NA|many
CASSLKSGGIAEAFF
TGTGCCAGCAGTTTAAAGTCTGGGGGGATCGCTGAAGCTTTCTTT
>TRBV7-9|TRBJ2-1|TRBD2|medium-sized
CASSLGEAGRRNEQFF
TGTGCCAGCAGCCTCGGGGAAGCGGGACGCAGGAATGAGCAGTTCTTC
>TRBV7-9|TRBJ1-1|TRBD1|NA
CASSPEQGMNTEAFF
TGTGCCAGCAGCCCCGAACAGGGGATGAACACTGAAGCTTTCTTT
>TRBV28|TRBJ2-7|NA|once
CASSYQSYEQYF
TGTGCCAGCAGTTATCAGTCCTACGAGCAGTACTTC
>TRBV20-1|TRBJ2-1|NA|NA
CSAKGSYNEQFF
TGCAGTGCTAAGGGCAGCTACAATGAGCAGTTCTTC
>TRBV7-2|TRBJ2-7|NA|few
CALGSGDEQYF
TGTGCCCTGGGGTCGGGAGACGAGCAGTACTTC
>TRBV28|TRBJ2-5|TRBD1|many
CASSPSTGSHRETQYF
TGTGCCAGCAGTCCTTCGACAGGGAGTCATAGAGAGACCCAGTACTTC
>TRBV11-2|TRBJ1-1|NA|NA
CASILGANTEAFF
TGTGCCAGCATCCTCGGAGCGAACACTGAAGCTTTCTTT
>TRBV7-2|TRBJ2-7|NA|NA
CASSLTPNPYEQYF
TGTGCCAGCAGCCTGACCCCGAACCCCTACGAGCAGTACTTC
>TRBV28|TRBJ2-7|NA|NA
CASSRGHEQYF
TGTGCCAGCAGTAGAGGGCACGAGCAGTACTTC
>TRBV4-3|TRBJ1-2|TRBD1|NA
CASSQVAQRTGWSDYGYTF
TGCGCCAGCAGCCAAGTTGCACAACGGACAGGGTGGAGTGACTATGGCTACACCTTC
>TRBV6-2/TRBV6-3|TRBJ2-1|TRBD2|NA
CASSRREGGSYEQFF
TGTGCCAGCAGTCGACGGGAAGGCGGGAGTTATGAGCAGTTCTTC
>TRBV2|TRBJ2-3|TRBD2|few
CASRGSGRRADTQYF
TGTGCCAGCAGAGGTAGCGGGAGGCGCGCAGATACGCAGTATTTT
>TRBV24-1|TRBJ2-5|NA|NA
CATSDLSRETQYF
TGTGCCACCAGTGATTTGTCGCGGGAGACCCAGTACTTC
>TRBV6-5|TRBJ2-2|NA|few
CASSHKGVTGELFF
TGTGCCAGCAGCCACAAGGGAGTCACCGGGGAGCTGTTTTTT
>TRBV28|TRBJ1-2|NA|many
CASSRDAWEGYTF
TGTGCCAGCAGTAGGGACGCTTGGGAAGGCTACACCTTC
>TRBV7-2|TRBJ2-7|NA|many
CASSLNRGYEQYF
TGTGCCAGCAGTCTCAATCGGGGCTACGAGCAGTACTTC
>TRBV7-2|TRBJ2-7|NA|few
CASSLVPHEDHEQYF
TGTGCCAGCAGCTTAGTCCCCCATGAGGACCACGAGCAGTACTTC
>TRBV7-2|TRBJ2-5|NA|NA
CASSLRGDETQYF
TGTGCCAGCAGCTTGCGAGGTGATGAGACCCAGTACTTC
>TRBV28|TRBJ2-1|TRBD2|NA
CASSSPGGSGSLSSYNEQFF
TGTGCCAGCAGTTCCCCCGGAGGTAGCGGGAGCCTTAGCTCCTACAATGAGCAGTTCTTC
>TRBV15|TRBJ2-5|NA|NA
CATQIREGETQYF
TGTGCCACCCAGATTAGAGAGGGAGAGACCCAGTACTTC
>TRBV7-6|TRBJ1-1|NA|NA
CASSDPRRGGDRKAFF
TGTGCCAGCAGCGACCCACGGCGGGGGGGCGATAGGAAAGCTTTCTTT
>TRBV12-3/TRBV12-4|TRBJ1-2|NA|NA
CASSPELDYGYTF
TGTGCCAGCAGTCCCGAGCTAGACTATGGCTACACCTTC
>TRBV7-9|TRBJ1-1|TRBD1|many
CASSARDSNTEAFF
TGTGCCAGCAGCGCCCGGGACAGTAACACTGAAGCTTTCTTT
>TRBV7-9|TRBJ2-1|NA|few
CASSLYGPSYNEQFF
TGTGCCAGCAGTCTTTACGGGCCTTCCTACAATGAGCAGTTCTTC
>TRBV7-2|TRBJ2-2|NA|many
CASSLRGDTGELFF
TGTGCCAGCAGCCTTCGCGGGGACACCGGGGAGCTGTTTTTT
>TRBV20-1|TRBJ1-2|NA|NA
CSASGTGRGNYGYTF
TGCAGTGCTAGTGGGACCGGACGGGGAAACTATGGCTACACCTTC
>TRBV12-3/TRBV12-4|TRBJ1-2|NA|few
CASSDGVDGGYTF
TGTGCCAGCTCCGACGGAGTAGATGGGGGCTACACCTTC
>TRBV29-1|TRBJ2-7|NA|few
CSVQGGDRAYEQYF
TGCAGCGTTCAAGGAGGGGACAGAGCCTACGAGCAGTACTTC
>TRBV12-3/TRBV12-4|TRBJ2-7|NA|few
CASCWDGFGEQYF
TGTGCCAGCTGTTGGGACGGATTCGGCGAGCAGTACTTC
>TRBV10-3|TRBJ2-1|NA|NA
CAISGDLMGNEQFF
TGTGCCATCAGTGGGGATTTAATGGGCAATGAGCAGTTCTTC
>TRBV4-1|TRBJ1-1|NA|few
CASSQEQGLNTEAFF
TGCGCCAGCAGCCAAGAGCAGGGGTTGAACACTGAAGCTTTCTTT
>TRBV14|TRBJ2-3|TRBD2|few
CASSQERREGLDTQYF
TGTGCCAGCAGCCAAGAACGGCGGGAGGGCCTCGATACGCAGTATTTT
>TRBV7-8|TRBJ2-2|TRBD2|few
CASSFLRTSGGGTGELFF
TGTGCCAGCAGCTTCCTCCGGACTAGCGGGGGAGGGACCGGGGAGCTGTTTTTT
>TRBV19|TRBJ2-1|TRBD1|NA
CASSIIGTGSEQFF
TGTGCCAGTAGTATAATCGGGACAGGGAGTGAGCAGTTCTTC
>TRBV9|TRBJ2-7|TRBD1|NA
CASSVGQGFYEQYF
TGTGCCAGCAGCGTGGGACAGGGATTCTACGAGCAGTACTTC
>TRBV6-5|TRBJ2-1|NA|NA
CASSYRARPDEQFF
TGTGCCAGCAGTTACAGGGCTCGCCCAGATGAGCAGTTCTTC
>TRBV6-2/TRBV6-3|TRBJ2-1|NA|many
CASSYSTEEGEQFF
TGTGCCAGCAGTTACTCGACCGAAGAGGGTGAGCAGTTCTTC
>TRBV11-2|TRBJ2-7|NA|NA
CASSLGGGYYEQYF
TGTGCCAGCAGCTTAGGGGGGGGCTACTACGAGCAGTACTTC
>TRBV11-3|TRBJ2-7|NA|few
CASSLNRASDEQYF
TGTGCCAGCAGCTTGAACAGGGCCAGTGACGAGCAGTACTTC